This TCR beta chain stems from a study of OX40 agonist ivuxolimab in advanced cancers. Study overall: Ivuxolimab was delivered to patients intravenously every 2 weeks at doses spanning 0.01 to 10 mg/kg. One patient with hepatocellular carcinoma and two with cutaneous melanoma, three in all, had partial responses.

Generated by immunoSEQ multiplex PCR, the TCRdb table keeps only in-frame clones and is missing some. This table has tens of thousands of clones, approximately 91% appearing once. Regarding this clone: Its antigen is undetermined.

The CDR3 is made up of 17 amino acids. Between the trimmed V and J ends, which lost 5 bases and 7 bases, there was a span of 25 bases. Germline CDR1 is SGHRS and CDR2 is YFSETQ. Study-wide results and limits: Nonresponders included some who also had low normalized T-cell clonal expansion. The 0.1-3.0 mg/kg partial responders had among the lowest clonal expansion.

The source material was CD4+ or CD8+ T cells sorted from blood, sampled in a trial of the OX40 agonist ivuxolimab. The receptor was derived from an adult with an advanced solid tumor such as melanoma, head and neck, liver or kidney cancer. The J gene is TRBJ2-1, the V gene TRBV5-1; possible D gene TRBD1, 6 bases. CDR3 region: CASRGASTTLEINEQFF. In nucleotides, the CDR3 is TGCGCCAGCAGGGGGGCTAGCACGACTCTAGAGATTAATGAGCAGTTCTTC.